The source of this T cell receptor (beta chain) is a study of CD8+ T cells in alopecia areata. The sample's treatment: oral pan-JAK inhibitor, 5-10 mg twice daily. Researchers took lesional scalp punch biopsies and peripheral blood from people who were alopecia areata patients. Isolated RNA was reverse transcribed into cDNA used as the sequencing template. This table comes from immunoSEQ multiplex PCR, and its TCRdb copy is limited to in-frame clones, with some not included. The sample shows about 140,000 clones, roughly nine tenths of them seen only once. The sequence was collected from a human donor with alopecia areata. This material consisted of CD8+ T cells sorted from blood, taken at week 4, from a patient treated with tofacitinib.

Here the CDR3 reads CASSVGTTETQYF. DNA of the CDR3: TGTGCCAGCAGCGTAGGGACTACTGAGACCCAGTACTTC. The genes are TRBV9 and TRBJ2-5; the D gene is possibly TRBD2 (6 bases). The CDR3 totals 13 residues. Looked up from germline, CDR1 is SGDLS and CDR2 is YYNGEE. The germline V and J ends were trimmed by 0 bases and 5 bases, with 8 bases remaining between them.